Listed below are T cell receptor beta chains from one sample, sequenced in a study of T-cell memory formation after mild COVID-19. TCRdb reprocessed the 5' RACE reads via MiXCR and lists one record per CDR3 protein. The sample consists of 410,000 or so distinct CDR3 sequences, 20% to 25% of them appearing once. Input material: PBMCs or a T cell subset sorted from them (not recorded which). Receptors originate from an adult woman who had mild COVID-19 (a few samples of this study predate the infection). Cell type and time point are not known. The CDR3 runs from the conserved cysteine through the conserved F or W. The order of the fields is V gene, D gene, CDR3 protein. D genes are given only for firm matches.

>TRBV5-1|TRBD1
CASSLRTGKDSPLHF
>TRBV20-1|TRBD2
CSARGGLAGHEQFF
>TRBV15|.
CATPSRRGAWFYNSPLHF
>TRBV5-1|TRBD1
CASSSGTAANYGYTF
>TRBV29-1|TRBD2
CSVETGRFRETQYF
>TRBV4-3|TRBD2
CASSQSLTGRITGELFF
>TRBV11-2|TRBD1
CASSLEVFLTGNVGTEAFF
>TRBV12-3/TRBV12-4|.
CASSFRGSGTQEQFF
>TRBV5-6|.
CASSLGPQPQHF
>TRBV27|.
CASSLSPSRAIRSGANVLTF
>TRBV20-1|TRBD2
CSAVLAGENTQYF
>TRBV6-4|.
CASSDSSPGRVPGHEQYF
>TRBV7-2|TRBD2
CASSTGLAKGETQYF
>TRBV20-1|TRBD2
CSARDPRLAGEDSYEQYF
>TRBV20-1|.
CSARVGTRMGEQYF
>TRBV5-1|TRBD1
CASSWTGTGGTDTQYF
>TRBV24-1|.
CATRGGETQYF
>TRBV3-1|TRBD1
CASSQDLRTGTSPLHF
>TRBV7-6|.
CASSFGTGTGELFF
>TRBV7-2|TRBD1
CASSLRVGTATYDEQFF
>TRBV19|.
CASTFTGSETQYF
>TRBV10-3|TRBD1
CAISPGQGLSTDTQYF
>TRBV5-5|.
CASSFRSSVIGSLNTEAFF
>TRBV11-2|.
CASSGFEAQYF
>TRBV9|TRBD1
CASSVPHRGEETQYF
>TRBV27|.
CASHLGRGNTEAFF
>TRBV7-2|.
CASSLTGVDSTF
>TRBV27|.
CASSLLGGSYEQYF
>TRBV29-1|TRBD1
CSSRQGYTGELFF
>TRBV7-2|.
CASGGHIDTQYF
>TRBV10-3|.
CAISESIVISGNTIYF
>TRBV6-2/TRBV6-3|TRBD1
CASRRTGGEGKLFF
>TRBV29-1|.
CSVVSSYEQYF
>TRBV7-2|.
CASSFRGQSFSGANVLTF
>TRBV24-1|.
CATSGRAVRKTQYF
>TRBV12-3/TRBV12-4|TRBD1
CASSFYRGPGELFF
>TRBV5-1|TRBD1
CASSRRGQGHLSTDTQYF
>TRBV5-6|TRBD1
CASSWAGTGSYEQYF
>TRBV12-3/TRBV12-4|.
CASSPKGGAYEKLFF
>TRBV12-3/TRBV12-4|TRBD1
CASSARDRGDEQYF
>TRBV29-1|.
CSVGDMNTEAFF
>TRBV10-3|TRBD2
CAISRGGAIQETQYF
>TRBV20-1|TRBD1
CSARGQGGETQYF
>TRBV12-3/TRBV12-4|TRBD1
CASSMDRVGTDTQYF
>TRBV15|.
CATTELGDSYNEQFF
>TRBV6-2/TRBV6-3|.
CASSFRFVWLSHSGANVLTF
>TRBV5-1|.
CASSLVPSDSYNEQFF
>TRBV7-9|TRBD1
CASSRQGTQETQYF
>TRBV6-4|.
CASSDDRVYGYTF
>TRBV24-1|.
CATSDLWTPNTGELFF
>TRBV5-1|.
CASSLGRDDTQYF
>TRBV28|.
CASRSQGNTEAFF
>TRBV12-3/TRBV12-4|.
CASSRRPGTGELFF